Below, one TCR beta chain is given with its context. Its recognized antigen is unknown. Base qualities were left out, and no much larger clone turns up one base away. The CDR3 has 16 amino acids, counting the end cysteine and phenylalanine. The read is trimmed to its CDR3 DNA, 48 bases read in frame from base 1. Germline trimming: 3 bases from V, 6 bases from J; junction bases outside gene matches: 10. According to the germline V gene (reference sequence), CDR1 reads LNHDA and CDR2 reads SQIVND. This specimen comes from a study of CD8 T cells in ankylosing spondylitis (dated by TCRdb to the late 2010s). Looking at the study overall: The study set out to find disease-linked TCR variants by profiling T cell receptor beta repertoires in ankylosing spondylitis patients and healthy donors. The whole study cohort included over a hundred healthy donors and 20 to 30 ankylosing spondylitis patients. Samples of peripheral blood were taken, and for ankylosing spondylitis patients, synovial fluid was collected as well. Study-level results and caveats: Some TCR beta motif variants had previously been reported in synovial fluid and blood of reactive arthritis patients, which suggested common disease-initiation mechanisms. The disease-linked clones were reported as significantly enriched in matched synovial fluid samples from ankylosing spondylitis patients. Blood from ankylosing spondylitis patients appeared to be characterized by a TCR beta motif composed of roughly eight highly homologous amino acid variants. The disease-linked clones had a CD8+ phenotype and were found at relatively low frequencies in peripheral blood.

These reads were obtained on an Illumina HiSeq 2500. TCR beta libraries were prepared by quantitative 5'-RACE with molecular barcodes. The study's processing was this. Disease-linked TCR variants were identified with a new computational method built on a probabilistic model of VDJ rearrangement. The public reads were run again by TCRdb, first through fastp at Q25 and then through MiXCR, and only productive beta chains were kept. When rows share a CDR3 protein, they turn into one entry using the most common DNA and genes. The V and J calls and clone size come from TCRdb's table, not from the authors' own analysis. For this sample there are about 390,000 distinct CDR3 sequences; about a fifth appear just once. The ten largest clones add up to roughly a sixth of the sample.

This TCR derives from a male donor with ankylosing spondylitis. The chain is encoded by TRBV19 joined to TRBJ2-3; 9 bases in between match TRBD2. What was sequenced was blood, either unsorted or a sorted T cell fraction (not recorded which). The DNA sequence follows: TGTGCCAGTAGTATCGGGTTAGCGGGAGTTGCGGATACGCAGTATTTT. Its translation reads: CASSIGLAGVADTQYF.